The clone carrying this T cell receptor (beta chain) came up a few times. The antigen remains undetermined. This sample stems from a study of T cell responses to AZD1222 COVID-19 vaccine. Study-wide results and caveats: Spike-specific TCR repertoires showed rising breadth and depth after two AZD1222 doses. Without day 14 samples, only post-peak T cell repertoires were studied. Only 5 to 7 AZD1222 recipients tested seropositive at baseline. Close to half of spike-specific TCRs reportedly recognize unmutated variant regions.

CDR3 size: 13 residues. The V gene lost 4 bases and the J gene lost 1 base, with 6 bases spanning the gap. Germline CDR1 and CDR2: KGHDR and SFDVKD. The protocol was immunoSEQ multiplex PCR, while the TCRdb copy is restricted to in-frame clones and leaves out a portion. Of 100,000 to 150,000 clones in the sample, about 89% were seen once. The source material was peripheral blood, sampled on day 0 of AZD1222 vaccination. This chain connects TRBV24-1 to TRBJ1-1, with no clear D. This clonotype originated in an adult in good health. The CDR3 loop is CATSEGWNTEAFF. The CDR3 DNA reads TGTGCCACCAGTGAAGGGTGGAACACTGAAGCTTTCTTT.